The 15 T cell receptor beta chains reported below all come from one sample, sequenced in a study of T cells after yellow fever vaccination (dated by TCRdb to the late 2010s). This sample's treatment or condition label indicates: live attenuated yellow fever vaccine strain. The library was obtained by 5' RACE. Sequencing relied on an Illumina HiSeq 2500. TCRdb took the public reads, trimmed them with fastp at Q25, ran MiXCR for clone calling and kept in-frame beta chains. Entries that share a CDR3 protein sequence are merged under the most common genes and DNA. Recorded for this sample are 96,000 or so distinct CDR3 sequences; over 8% of them occurred a single time. 15% to 20% of the sample is in the top ten clones. Sequenced here: CD8+ T cells not binding an NS4B(214-222) dextramer, sorted from PBMCs, sampled around 15 days after the first yellow fever vaccination. The meaning of the sample's cell subset or site label: NS4B epitope dextramer-negative CD8 T cells. Receptors originate from a man aged 18 to 30 who received the YFV17D yellow fever vaccine.

The gene calls are TRBV7-6 and TRBJ2-1; 10 bases agree with TRBD2. Per germline, CDR1 SGHVS and CDR2 FNYEAQ. V lost 5 bases and J lost 2; bases outside the gene matches: 6. The length of the CDR3 is 16 residues. In nucleotides, the CDR3 is TGTGCCAGCAGCCCCGAAGCGGGGGGGCCCTACAATGAGCAGTTCTTC. It translates to CASSPEAGGPYNEQFF.

This clonotype was seen a handful of times. V is TRBV20-1 and J is TRBJ2-2; no reliable D call. Germline V gene data show CDR1 as DFQATT and CDR2 as SNEGSKA (reference sequence). This CDR3 has 16 amino acids. V lost 0 bases, J lost 0 bases, and 11 bases lay in between. The CDR3 DNA is TGCAGTGCTAGAGATCTCGTCCAGGCGAACACCGGGGAGCTGTTTTTT. It codes for CSARDLVQANTGELFF.

At least ten counts were recorded for this clonotype. V is TRBV7-9 and J is TRBJ2-7, with D perhaps matching TRBD1 (5 bases). This CDR3 is 13 amino acids long. Germline V gives CDR1 SEHNR, CDR2 FQNEAQ (reference sequence). The ends were cut back, 4 bases at V and 2 bases at J, with 9 bases in the middle. Written as DNA, the CDR3 is TGTGCCAGCAGCTCAAGGGGTCCCTACGAGCAGTACTTC. This codes for CASSSRGPYEQYF.

This chain links TRBV6-5 with TRBJ2-5; D may be TRBD1 or TRBD2 (5 bases each). The CDR3 is 15 amino acids. Germline CDR1 and CDR2: MNHEY and SVGAGI. Trimming took 2 bases from V and 5 from J, leaving 15 bases between them. The CDR3 protein is CASSYRGAFRETQYF. The DNA for the CDR3 is TGTGCCAGCAGTTACCGAGGGGCGTTCCGGGAGACCCAGTACTTC.

This clonotype was counted a few times. This chain uses TRBV27 with TRBJ2-7, with unresolved D. The CDR3 is 13 residues long. Deletions cut 6 bases from V and 6 bases from J, with 15 bases between. Germline V gene lookup returns CDR1 MNHEY and CDR2 SMNVEV (reference sequence). DNA for the CDR3: TGTGCCAGCAGCCTCGGCACGGGCTTCGAGCAGTACTTC. Protein product: CASSLGTGFEQYF.

The chain recombines TRBV27 with TRBJ1-1; no clear D gene. Germline CDR1 MNHEY, CDR2 SMNVEV (reference sequence). This CDR3 is built from 13 residues. With 3 bases removed from V and 1 base from J, the gap between germline ends came to 6 bases. CDR3 in amino acids: CASSFSRNTEAFF. CDR3 coding DNA: TGTGCCAGCAGTTTTTCCAGGAACACTGAAGCTTTCTTT.

This clonotype occurred many times. The rearrangement links TRBV7-9 to TRBJ1-1; 10 nucleotides align to TRBD1. V trimming: 0 bases; J trimming: 6 bases; junction bases outside the gene matches: 10. The V gene's germline CDR1 is SEHNR and CDR2 FQNEAQ (reference sequence). The CDR3 spans 17 residues. CDR3 protein: CASSLARTGTGVAEAFF. CDR3 bases: TGTGCCAGCAGCTTAGCGCGAACCGGGACAGGGGTCGCTGAAGCTTTCTTT.

This clonotype was observed at least ten times. The rearrangement uses TRBV20-1 and TRBJ2-1; D is perhaps TRBD1 or TRBD2 (6 bases each). Germline V lookup: CDR1 DFQATT, CDR2 SNEGSKA (reference sequence). This CDR3 spans 15 amino acids. V was clipped by 0 bases and J by 4 bases, with 13 bases between them. The CDR3 loop reads CSARDRGRWYNEQFF. DNA for the CDR3: TGCAGTGCTAGAGATCGGGGGCGGTGGTACAATGAGCAGTTCTTC.

Many counts were recorded for this clonotype. The chain uses TRBV6-6 and TRBJ1-1; D is unclear. The CDR3 has 12 amino acids. Germline CDR1 is MNHNY and CDR2 is SVGAGI (reference sequence). Trimming removed 7 bases at V and 1 base at J, with 7 bases between. DNA of the CDR3: TGTGCCAGCACCCTAGGGAACACTGAAGCTTTCTTT. Residues: CASTLGNTEAFF.

This chain joins TRBV6-5 and TRBJ2-5; weak D call: TRBD1 (5 bases). The V gene's germline CDR1 is MNHEY and CDR2 SVGAGI. CDR3 length equals 16 residues. V was cut by 5 bases and J by 3 bases, with 19 bases left in between. The CDR3 reads CASSHDPRGPKETQYF. The CDR3 region has the DNA TGTGCCAGCAGTCACGATCCAAGGGGCCCTAAAGAGACCCAGTACTTC.

The table lists this clonotype with a few counts. CDR3 in amino acids: CATSQGEVTEAFF. The CDR3 DNA is TGTGCCACCAGCCAGGGTGAAGTGACTGAAGCTTTCTTT. The chain couples TRBV24-1 to TRBJ1-1, with D possibly being TRBD1 (5 bases). Trimming took 7 bases from V and 5 from J, leaving 13 bases between them. The germline V gene encodes CDR1 KGHDR and CDR2 SFDVKD. This CDR3 comprises 13 residues.

This chain joins TRBV6-2 or TRBV6-3 and TRBJ1-1; TRBD1 matches 7 bases. The CDR3 is 13 amino acids. Losses at the gene ends were 5 bases for V and 7 bases for J; bases not matched to a gene: 7. Germline CDR1 MNHEY, CDR2 SVGEGT. The CDR3 nucleotides read TGTGCCAGCAGTGGAGGGACAGCCCTTGAAGCTTTCTTT. It yields the protein CASSGGTALEAFF.

The V gene is TRBV10-2, the J gene TRBJ2-3; 8 bases map to TRBD2. This CDR3 spans 15 amino acids. Germline V gene sequence: CDR1 WSHSY, CDR2 SAAADI. The V and J ends lost 6 bases and 4 bases, in that order; junction bases with no gene match: 9. Written as DNA, the CDR3 is TGCGCCAGCAGGAACGGGGGGGCCCTTTCAGATACGCAGTATTTT. Encoded protein: CASRNGGALSDTQYF.

The chain is built from TRBV7-3 and TRBJ2-2, with D hard to call. CDR1 SGHTA and CDR2 FQGTGA come from the germline V gene. The CDR3 consists of 14 residues. The V end was cut by 5 bases, the J end by 4 bases, with 11 bases between. CDR3 coding DNA: TGTGCCAGCAGCCCTCAATCGGGCACCGGGGAGCTGTTTTTT. This gives the protein CASSPQSGTGELFF.

This clonotype was picked up a small number of times. The chain uses TRBV7-2 and TRBJ2-2, with a weak D call TRBD2 (6 bases). This CDR3 is 16 amino acids long. V was clipped by 6 bases and J by 6 bases, with 20 bases between them. CDR1 SGHTA and CDR2 FQGNSA come from the germline V gene. The CDR3, as DNA: TGTGCCAGCAGTCTCACCGCGGGACTCGGGGCCGGGGAGCTGTTTTTT. Encoded protein: CASSLTAGLGAGELFF.